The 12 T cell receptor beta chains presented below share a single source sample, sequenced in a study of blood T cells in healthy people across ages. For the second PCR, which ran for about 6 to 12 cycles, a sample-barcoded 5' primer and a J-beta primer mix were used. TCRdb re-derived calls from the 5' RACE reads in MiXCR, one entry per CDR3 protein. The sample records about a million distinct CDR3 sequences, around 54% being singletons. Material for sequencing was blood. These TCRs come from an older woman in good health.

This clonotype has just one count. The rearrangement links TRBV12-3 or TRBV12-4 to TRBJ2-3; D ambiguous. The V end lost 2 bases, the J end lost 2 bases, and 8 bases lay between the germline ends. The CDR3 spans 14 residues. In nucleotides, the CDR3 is TGTGCCAGCAGTTTAAAGTCTACCACAGATACGCAGTATTTT. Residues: CASSLKSTTDTQYF.

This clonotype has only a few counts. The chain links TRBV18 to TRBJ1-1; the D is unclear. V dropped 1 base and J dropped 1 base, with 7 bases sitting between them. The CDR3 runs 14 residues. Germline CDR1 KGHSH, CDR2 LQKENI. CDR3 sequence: CASSPRQGNTEAFF. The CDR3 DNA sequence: TGTGCCAGCTCACCACGTCAAGGGAACACTGAAGCTTTCTTT.

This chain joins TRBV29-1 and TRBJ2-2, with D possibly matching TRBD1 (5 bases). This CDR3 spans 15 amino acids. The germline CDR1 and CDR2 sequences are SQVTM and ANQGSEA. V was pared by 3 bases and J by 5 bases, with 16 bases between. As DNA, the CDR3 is TGCAGCGTTGATCGATCAGGGAAGGGTACCGGGGAGCTGTTTTTT. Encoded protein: CSVDRSGKGTGELFF.

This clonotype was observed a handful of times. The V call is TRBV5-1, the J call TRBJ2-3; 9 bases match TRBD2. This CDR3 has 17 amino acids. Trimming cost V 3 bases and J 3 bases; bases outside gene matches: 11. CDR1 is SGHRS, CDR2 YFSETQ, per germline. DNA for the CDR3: TGCGCCAGCAGCTCGCAAGTAGCGGGAGTAGTGACAGATACGCAGTATTTT. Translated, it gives CASSSQVAGVVTDTQYF.

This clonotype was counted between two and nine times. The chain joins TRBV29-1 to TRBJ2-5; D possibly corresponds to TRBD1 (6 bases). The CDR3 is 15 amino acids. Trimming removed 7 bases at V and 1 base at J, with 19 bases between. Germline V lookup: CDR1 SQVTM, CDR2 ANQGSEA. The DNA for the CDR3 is TGCAGCGCCCGGACAGTCCAGGGGATCCAAGAGACCCAGTACTTC. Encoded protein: CSARTVQGIQETQYF.

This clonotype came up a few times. This CDR3 is CASSLARGTTSTDTQYF. In DNA form, the CDR3 reads TGTGCCAGCAGCTTAGCCAGGGGGACCACTAGCACAGATACGCAGTATTTT. The V and J genes are TRBV11-2 and TRBJ2-3, with 7 positions matching TRBD1. The J segment lost 0 bases and the V segment lost 1 base, leaving 7 bases of the junction unmatched. CDR3 size: 17 residues. Germline CDR1 SGHAT, CDR2 FQNNGV.

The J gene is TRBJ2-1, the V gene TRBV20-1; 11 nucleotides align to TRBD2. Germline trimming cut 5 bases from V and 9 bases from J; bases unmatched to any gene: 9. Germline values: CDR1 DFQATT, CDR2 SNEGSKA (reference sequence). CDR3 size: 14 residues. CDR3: CSASIGTSGTEQFF. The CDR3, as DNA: TGCAGTGCTTCGATAGGGACTAGCGGAACTGAGCAGTTCTTC.

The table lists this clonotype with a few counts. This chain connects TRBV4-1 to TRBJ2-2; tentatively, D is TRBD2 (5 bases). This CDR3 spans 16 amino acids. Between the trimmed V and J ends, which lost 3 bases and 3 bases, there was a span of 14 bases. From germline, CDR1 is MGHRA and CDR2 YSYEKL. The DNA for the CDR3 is TGCGCCAGCAGCCAGGGCGGCCTAGCTGACACCGGGGAGCTGTTTTTT. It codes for CASSQGGLADTGELFF.

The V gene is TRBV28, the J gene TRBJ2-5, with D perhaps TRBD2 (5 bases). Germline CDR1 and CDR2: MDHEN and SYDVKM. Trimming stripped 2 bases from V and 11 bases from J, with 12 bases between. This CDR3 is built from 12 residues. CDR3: CASSLGLQRQYF. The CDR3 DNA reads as TGTGCCAGCAGTTTAGGGCTACAGCGGCAGTACTTC.

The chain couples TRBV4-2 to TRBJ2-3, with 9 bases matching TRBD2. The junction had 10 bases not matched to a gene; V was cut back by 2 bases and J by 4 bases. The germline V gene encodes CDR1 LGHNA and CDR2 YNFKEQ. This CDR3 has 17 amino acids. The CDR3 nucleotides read TGTGCCAGCAGCCAATGGGCTAGCGGGGTGCGTGCAGATACGCAGTATTTT. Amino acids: CASSQWASGVRADTQYF.

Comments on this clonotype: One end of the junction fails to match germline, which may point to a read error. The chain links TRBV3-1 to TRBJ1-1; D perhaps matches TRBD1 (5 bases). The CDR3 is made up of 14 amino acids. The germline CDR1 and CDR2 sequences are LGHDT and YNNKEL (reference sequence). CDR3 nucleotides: TGTGCCAGCAGGCAAGCCCACCGGGGGGCTGAAGCTTTCTTT. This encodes CASRQAHRGAEAFF.

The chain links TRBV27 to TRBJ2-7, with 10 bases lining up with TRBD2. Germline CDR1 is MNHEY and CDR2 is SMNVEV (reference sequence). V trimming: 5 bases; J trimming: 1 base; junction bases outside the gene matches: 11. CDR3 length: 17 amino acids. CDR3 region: CASSPLAGARGSYEQYF. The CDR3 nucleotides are TGTGCCAGCAGTCCCCTAGCGGGAGCAAGGGGGTCCTACGAGCAGTACTTC.